This T cell receptor (beta chain) was sequenced for a study of T cell responses to AZD1222 COVID-19 vaccine (dated by TCRdb to the early 2020s). The study in broad terms: AZD1222 recipients whose second dose came at about 4 weeks and those whose second dose came at about 12 weeks were combined into one group, since spike-specific TCR depth and breadth did not differ between the two schedules. TCR sequencing was performed for fewer than 250 trial participants, of whom around 200 were given two doses of AZD1222 and some 25 were given two doses of MenACWY control vaccine. Trial participants were enrolled by age into subgroups of 18-55, 56-69 and 70-plus years, and about 150, 27 and 61 TCR-sequenced participants, respectively, were included in these subgroups. Here is what the overall study found, with its caveats: The 56-69-year group was small, and its depth increase did not reach significance, likely because of low power. Spike-specific TCR breadth and depth rose significantly after two AZD1222 doses compared with day 0 and with MenACWY recipients. Participants were mostly white British and included more females than males, and it was suggested by the authors that clonal diversity may have been underestimated. CD4 TCRs associated with the vaccine covered the entire spike protein, and the dominant responses were in regions 160-218 and 743-854. Because no samples from the day 14 peak response were available, repertoires could be characterized only after the peak T cell response. Only a handful of AZD1222 recipients were SARS-CoV-2 seropositive at baseline, limiting conclusions about previously exposed vaccinees. Reportedly, almost half of the unique spike-specific TCRs recognized epitopes lying outside the regions that are mutated in the B.1.351 and B.1.1.7 variants.

The time point label here, explained by the study, means: baseline before first vaccination. Vaccinee samples came from UK trials COV001 and COV002, including a single-blind randomized controlled phase 2/3 trial of AZD1222 (ChAdOx1 nCoV-19) in healthy adults. Trial participant PBMC samples were collected at day 0 and day 28 after the second dose for TCRbeta chain sequencing. In the case of this clone: Its antigen specificity is not known. Base qualities are not recorded, but no much larger clone differs from it by a single base.

The CDR3 regions of human TCRbeta chains were analyzed by immunosequencing. For the original study's pipeline: TCRs in the repertoires were matched against a reference library of SARS-CoV-2-specific TCRs that had been generated with the MIRA antigen-specificity platform. Breadth was defined as the fraction of unique TCRs that were SARS-CoV-2-associated. Depth was defined as the fraction of total T cells that were SARS-CoV-2-associated. Using the MIRA data, each spike-specific TCR was assigned both to the spike region to which the TCR was reactive and to a CD4 or CD8 class. Log10-transformed breadth and depth values were compared by one-way ANOVA with Sidak's multiple comparisons tests. The table comes from immuneACCESS by way of TCRdb, which keeps in-frame sequences with V and J called. Part of the clones is missing from these tables; in studies checked, under half for an unresolved V gene and the rest for unknown reasons. V, J and clone size are taken as reported in that table, and D and trimming were inferred from the DNA itself. The sample table shows around 100,000 clones, and around nine tenths are seen once. The ten largest make up approximately 15% of the sample.

Relative to germline, V is 5 bases shorter and J is 5 bases shorter, with 24 bases between their ends. The CDR3 covers 17 residues, taking in both the cysteine and the phenylalanine. Solely the CDR3 DNA is kept, with 51 bases framed from the first base. The germline V gene encodes CDR1 GTSNPN and CDR2 SVGIG (reference sequence). This chain joins TRBV30 to TRBJ1-4, and the D gene may be TRBD1, 5 bases matching. The TCR was taken from an adult in good health. This specimen was peripheral blood, taken on day 0 of AZD1222 vaccination. For the CDR3, the sequence is CAWSWWPLGRKNEKLFF. The nucleotide sequence is given as TGTGCCTGGTCTTGGTGGCCCTTGGGGCGGAAGAATGAAAAACTGTTTTTT.